This T cell receptor beta chain emerged from a study of Graves' ophthalmopathy and Graves' hyperthyroidism. Study in general: Peripheral blood was gathered at first diagnosis, ahead of any treatment whatsoever. Broader study findings: Sensitivity of about 70% and specificity of approximately 73% were achieved by the model that predicted ophthalmopathy progression. Separation of ophthalmopathy from stable hyperthyroidism was achieved by a 13-signature model, at about 89% sensitivity and 70% to 82% specificity.

This clonotype has just a few counts. No antigen is known for it. Amplification of the TCR beta CDR3 regions used RNA transcripts (as template). Scientists carried out first-round RT-PCR using HTBI primers and then a second-round multiplex PCR. TCRdb re-called the multiplex PCR reads through MiXCR, storing one row per CDR3 protein. The repertoire holds hundreds of thousands of distinct CDR3 sequences, with over 13% as singletons. CDR3 length equals 15 residues. Germline V CDR1 and CDR2: SGHNT, YENEEA. With 5 bases removed from V and 2 bases from J, the gap between germline ends came to 13 bases. The receptor was isolated from a woman younger than 45 with Graves' ophthalmopathy. V usage is TRBV11-3 and J usage is TRBJ1-3, with D hard to call. The source material was blood. Here the CDR3 reads CASSARGNPGNTIYF. CDR3 coding DNA: TGTGCCAGCAGCGCTAGAGGAAACCCTGGAAACACCATATATTTT.